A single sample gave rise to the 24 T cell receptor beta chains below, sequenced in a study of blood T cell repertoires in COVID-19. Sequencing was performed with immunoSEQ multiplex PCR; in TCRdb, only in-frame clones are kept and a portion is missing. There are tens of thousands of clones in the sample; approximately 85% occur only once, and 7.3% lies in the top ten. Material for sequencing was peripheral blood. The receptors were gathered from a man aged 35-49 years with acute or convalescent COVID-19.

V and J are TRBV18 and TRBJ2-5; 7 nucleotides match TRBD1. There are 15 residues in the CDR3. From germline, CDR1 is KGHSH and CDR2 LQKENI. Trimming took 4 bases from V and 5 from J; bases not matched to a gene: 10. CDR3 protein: CASSRGTDPRETQYF. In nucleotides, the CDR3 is TGTGCCAGCTCACGTGGGACAGATCCCCGTGAGACCCAGTACTTC.

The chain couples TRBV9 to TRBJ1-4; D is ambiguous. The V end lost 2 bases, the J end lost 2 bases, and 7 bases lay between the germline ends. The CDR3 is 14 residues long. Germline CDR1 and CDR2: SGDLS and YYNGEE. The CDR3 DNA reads TGTGCCAGCAGCGTTTCGAGGACTAATGAAAAACTGTTTTTT. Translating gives CASSVSRTNEKLFF.

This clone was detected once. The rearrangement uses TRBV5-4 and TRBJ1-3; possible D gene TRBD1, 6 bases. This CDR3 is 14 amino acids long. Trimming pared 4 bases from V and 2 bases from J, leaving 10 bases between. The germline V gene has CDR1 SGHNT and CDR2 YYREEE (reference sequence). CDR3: CASSANRAGNTIYF. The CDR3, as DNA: TGTGCCAGCAGCGCAAACAGGGCTGGAAACACCATATATTTT.

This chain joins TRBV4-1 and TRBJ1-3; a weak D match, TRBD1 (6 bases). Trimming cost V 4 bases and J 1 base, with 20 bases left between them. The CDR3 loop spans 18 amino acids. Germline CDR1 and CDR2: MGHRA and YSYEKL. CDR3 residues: CASSPTPNTGLSGNTIYF. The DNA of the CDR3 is TGCGCCAGCAGCCCCACACCAAATACAGGGTTATCTGGAAACACCATATATTTT.

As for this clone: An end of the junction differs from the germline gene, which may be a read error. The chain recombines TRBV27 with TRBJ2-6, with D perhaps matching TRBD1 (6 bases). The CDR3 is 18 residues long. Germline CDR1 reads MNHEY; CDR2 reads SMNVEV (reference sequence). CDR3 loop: CASTRGAGAASAANVLTF. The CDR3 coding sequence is TGTGCCAGCACCCGAGGGGCAGGGGCCGCCTCTGCGGCCAACGTCCTGACTTTC.

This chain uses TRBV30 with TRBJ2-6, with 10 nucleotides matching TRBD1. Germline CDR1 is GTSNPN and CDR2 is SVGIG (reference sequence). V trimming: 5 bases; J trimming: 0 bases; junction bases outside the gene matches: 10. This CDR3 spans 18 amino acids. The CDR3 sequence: CAWRDRGRGDSGANVLTF. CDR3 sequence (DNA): TGTGCCTGGCGAGACAGGGGGCGGGGGGACTCTGGGGCCAACGTCCTGACTTTC.

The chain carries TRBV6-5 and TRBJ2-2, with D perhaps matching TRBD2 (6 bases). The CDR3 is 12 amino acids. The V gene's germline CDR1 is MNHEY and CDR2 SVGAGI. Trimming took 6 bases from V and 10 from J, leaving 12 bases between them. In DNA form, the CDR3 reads TGTGCCAGCAGGGTCTCTAGCGAGGAGCTGTTTTTT. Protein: CASRVSSEELFF.

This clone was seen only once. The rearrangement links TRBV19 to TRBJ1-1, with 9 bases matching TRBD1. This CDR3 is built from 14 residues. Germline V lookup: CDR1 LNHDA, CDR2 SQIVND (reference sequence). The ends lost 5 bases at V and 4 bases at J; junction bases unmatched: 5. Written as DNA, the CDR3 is TGTGCCAGTAGTTCTGGGACAGGGCTCACTGAAGCTTTCTTT. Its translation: CASSSGTGLTEAFF.

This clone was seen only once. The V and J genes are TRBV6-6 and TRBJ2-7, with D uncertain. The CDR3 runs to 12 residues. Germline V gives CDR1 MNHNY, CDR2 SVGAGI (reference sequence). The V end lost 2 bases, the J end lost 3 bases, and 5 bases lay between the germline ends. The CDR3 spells CASSYLYYEQYF. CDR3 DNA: TGTGCCAGCAGTTACCTTTACTACGAGCAGTACTTC.

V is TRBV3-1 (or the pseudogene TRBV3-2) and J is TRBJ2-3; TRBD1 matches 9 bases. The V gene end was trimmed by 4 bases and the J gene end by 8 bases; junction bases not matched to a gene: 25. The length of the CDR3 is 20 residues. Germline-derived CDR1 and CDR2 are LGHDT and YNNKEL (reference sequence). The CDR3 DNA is TGTGCCAGCAGCCCCATCGAGGGGACAGGGACTACCGTGGGGAGGGGTACGCAGTATTTT. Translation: CASSPIEGTGTTVGRGTQYF.

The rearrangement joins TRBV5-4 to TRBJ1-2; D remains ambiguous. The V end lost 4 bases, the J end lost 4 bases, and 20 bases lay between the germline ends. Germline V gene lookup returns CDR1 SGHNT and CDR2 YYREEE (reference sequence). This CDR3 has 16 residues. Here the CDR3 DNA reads TGTGCCAGCAGCCCCCAGACTGATGTCGGGGTCTATGGCTACACCTTC. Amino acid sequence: CASSPQTDVGVYGYTF.

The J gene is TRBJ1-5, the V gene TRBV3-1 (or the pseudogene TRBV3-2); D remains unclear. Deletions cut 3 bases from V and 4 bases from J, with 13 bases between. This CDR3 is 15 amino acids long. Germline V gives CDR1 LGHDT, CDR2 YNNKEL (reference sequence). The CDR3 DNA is TGTGCCAGCAGCCACTCCGAGGATAAGAATCAGCCCCAGCATTTT. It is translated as CASSHSEDKNQPQHF.

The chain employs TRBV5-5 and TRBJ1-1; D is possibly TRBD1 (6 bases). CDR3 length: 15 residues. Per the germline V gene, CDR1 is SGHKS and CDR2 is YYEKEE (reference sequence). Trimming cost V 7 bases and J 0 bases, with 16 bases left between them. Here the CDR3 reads CASGVQGTVNTEAFF. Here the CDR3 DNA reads TGTGCCAGCGGGGTCCAGGGGACGGTGAACACTGAAGCTTTCTTT.

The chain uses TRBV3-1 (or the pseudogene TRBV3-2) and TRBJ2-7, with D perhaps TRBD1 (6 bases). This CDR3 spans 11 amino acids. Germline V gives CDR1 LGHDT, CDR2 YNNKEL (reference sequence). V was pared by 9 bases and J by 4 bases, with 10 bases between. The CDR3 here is CASGQRYEQYF. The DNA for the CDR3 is TGTGCCAGTGGACAGCGGTACGAGCAGTACTTC.

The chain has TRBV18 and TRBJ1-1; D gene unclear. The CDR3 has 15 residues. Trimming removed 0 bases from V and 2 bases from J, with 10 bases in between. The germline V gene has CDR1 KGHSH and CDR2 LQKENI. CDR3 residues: CASSPPTTENTEAFF. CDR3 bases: TGTGCCAGCTCACCACCGACAACAGAAAACACTGAAGCTTTCTTT.

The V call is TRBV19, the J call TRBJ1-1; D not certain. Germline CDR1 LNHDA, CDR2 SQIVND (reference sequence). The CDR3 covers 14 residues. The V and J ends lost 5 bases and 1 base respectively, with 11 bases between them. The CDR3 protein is CASSSRGANTEAFF. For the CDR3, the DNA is TGTGCCAGTAGTTCCCGGGGTGCGAACACTGAAGCTTTCTTT.

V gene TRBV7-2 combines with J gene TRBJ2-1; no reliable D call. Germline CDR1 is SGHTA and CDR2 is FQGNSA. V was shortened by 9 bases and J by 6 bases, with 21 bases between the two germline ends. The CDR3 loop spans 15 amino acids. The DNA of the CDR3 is TGTGCCAGTCTTGGTGAGTTACCCCCGAGCAATGAGCAGTTCTTC. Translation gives CASLGELPPSNEQFF. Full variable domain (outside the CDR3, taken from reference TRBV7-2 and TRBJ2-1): GAGVSQSPSNKVTEKGKDVELRCDPISGHTALYWYRQSLGQGLEFLIYFQGNSAPDKSGLPSDRFSAERTGGSVSTLTIQRTQQEDSAVYLCASLGELPPSNEQFFGPGTRLTVL.

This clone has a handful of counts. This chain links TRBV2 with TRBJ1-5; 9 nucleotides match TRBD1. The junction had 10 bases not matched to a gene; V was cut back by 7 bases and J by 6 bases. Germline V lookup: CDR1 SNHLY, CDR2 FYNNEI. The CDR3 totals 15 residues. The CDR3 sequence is CASIRDRDGVQPQHF. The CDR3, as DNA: TGTGCCAGCATTAGGGACAGGGATGGTGTTCAGCCCCAGCATTTT.

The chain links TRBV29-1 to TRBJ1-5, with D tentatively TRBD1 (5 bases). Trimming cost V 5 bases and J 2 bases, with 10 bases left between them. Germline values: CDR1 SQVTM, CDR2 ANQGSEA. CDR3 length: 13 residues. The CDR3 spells CSVLIGGNQPQHF. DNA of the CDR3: TGCAGCGTTCTAATAGGGGGCAATCAGCCCCAGCATTTT.

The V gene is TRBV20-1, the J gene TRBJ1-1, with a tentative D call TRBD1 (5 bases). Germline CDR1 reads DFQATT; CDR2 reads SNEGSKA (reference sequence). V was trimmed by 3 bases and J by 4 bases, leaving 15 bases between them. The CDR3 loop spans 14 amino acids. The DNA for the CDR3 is TGCAGTGCTAGTAAGGGGCGCCTTGGCACTGAAGCTTTCTTT. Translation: CSASKGRLGTEAFF.

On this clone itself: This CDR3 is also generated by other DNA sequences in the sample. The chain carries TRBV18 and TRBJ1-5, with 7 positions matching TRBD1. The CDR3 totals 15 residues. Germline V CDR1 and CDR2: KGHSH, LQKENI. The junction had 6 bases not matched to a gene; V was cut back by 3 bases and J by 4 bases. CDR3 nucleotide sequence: TGTGCCAGCTCACCCGGCAGGGGGAGGAATCAGCCCCAGCATTTT. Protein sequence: CASSPGRGRNQPQHF.

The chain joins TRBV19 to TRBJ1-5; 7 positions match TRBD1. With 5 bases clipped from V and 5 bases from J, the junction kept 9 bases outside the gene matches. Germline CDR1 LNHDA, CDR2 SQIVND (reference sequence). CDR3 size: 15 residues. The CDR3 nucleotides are TGTGCCAGTAGTTTAGCCGGGACAGAGTATCAGCCCCAGCATTTT. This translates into CASSLAGTEYQPQHF.

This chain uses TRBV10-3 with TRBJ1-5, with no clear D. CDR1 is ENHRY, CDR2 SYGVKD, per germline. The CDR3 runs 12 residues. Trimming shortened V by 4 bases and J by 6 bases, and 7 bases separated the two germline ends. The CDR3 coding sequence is TGTGCCATCAGTGCAACAAGTCAGCCCCAGCATTTT. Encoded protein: CAISATSQPQHF.

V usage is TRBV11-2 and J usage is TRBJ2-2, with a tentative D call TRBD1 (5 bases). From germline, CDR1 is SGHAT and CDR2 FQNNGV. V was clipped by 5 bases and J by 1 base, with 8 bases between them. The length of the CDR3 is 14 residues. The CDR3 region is CASSGGQNTGELFF. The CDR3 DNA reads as TGTGCCAGCAGCGGTGGACAGAACACCGGGGAGCTGTTTTTT.